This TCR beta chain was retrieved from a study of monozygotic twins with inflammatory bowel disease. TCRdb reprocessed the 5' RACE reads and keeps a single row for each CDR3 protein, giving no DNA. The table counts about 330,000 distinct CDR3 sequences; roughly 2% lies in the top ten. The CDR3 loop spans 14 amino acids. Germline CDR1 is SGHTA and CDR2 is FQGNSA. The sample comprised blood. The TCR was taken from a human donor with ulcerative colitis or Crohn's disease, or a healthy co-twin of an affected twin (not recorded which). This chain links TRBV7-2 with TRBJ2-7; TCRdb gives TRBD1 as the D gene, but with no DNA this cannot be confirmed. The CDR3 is CASSISGGASEQYF.